This is a list of T cell receptor beta chains from one sample in a study of T cell changes during pregnancy in multiple sclerosis. Some clones are missing from TCRdb's copy, which holds only in-frame ones; the method was immunoSEQ multiplex PCR. Of 30,000 to 45,000 clones in the sample, 91% were seen once. This specimen consisted of CD4+ T cells from peripheral blood mononuclear cells, obtained in the second trimester of pregnancy. The receptors originated from a female donor in good health, enrolled as a control in a pregnancy study. CDR3s include the opening cysteine and the closing phenylalanine or tryptophan. A D gene is named only where the DNA matches it firmly. For some rows the clone size is stated as once, few or many, or as a class when expanded; others skip it.

D gene: NA
V gene: TRBV9
J gene: TRBJ1-3
clone size: NA
CDR3 DNA: TGTGCCAGCAGCACCTTGGACAGCTCTGGAAACACCATATATTTT
CDR3 protein: CASSTLDSSGNTIYF

D gene: NA
V gene: TRBV30
J gene: TRBJ1-1
clone size: NA
CDR3 DNA: TGTGCCTGGAGTTGGCGGCTGAACACTGAAGCTTTCTTT
CDR3 protein: CAWSWRLNTEAFF

D gene: TRBD2
V gene: TRBV5-6
J gene: TRBJ2-1
clone size: NA
CDR3 DNA: TGTGCCAGCAGCCCGGGGGGCTACAATGAGCAGTTCTTC
CDR3 protein: CASSPGGYNEQFF

D gene: TRBD2
V gene: TRBV9
J gene: TRBJ2-5
clone size: NA
CDR3 DNA: TGTGCCAGCAGCGTAGCTGGGAGGGATCGGGAGACCCAGTACTTC
CDR3 protein: CASSVAGRDRETQYF

D gene: TRBD1
V gene: TRBV7-9
J gene: TRBJ1-2
clone size: NA
CDR3 DNA: TGTGCCAGCAGTCGGGACAGGAACGGCTACACCTTC
CDR3 protein: CASSRDRNGYTF

D gene: NA
V gene: TRBV5-1
J gene: TRBJ2-1
clone size: NA
CDR3 DNA: TGCGCCAGCAGCTTAGAGGTGGAGGAGCAGTTCTTC
CDR3 protein: CASSLEVEEQFF

D gene: NA
V gene: TRBV28
J gene: TRBJ1-2
clone size: NA
CDR3 DNA: TGTGCCAGCAGTTTAGGGTACGGGGGGAGTAACTATGGCTACACCTTC
CDR3 protein: CASSLGYGGSNYGYTF

D gene: NA
V gene: TRBV19
J gene: TRBJ1-5
clone size: NA
CDR3 DNA: TGTGCCAGTAGTATCCGGGACATTGGGGTGTATAGCAATCAGCCCCAGCATTTT
CDR3 protein: CASSIRDIGVYSNQPQHF

D gene: TRBD1
V gene: TRBV5-4
J gene: TRBJ2-3
clone size: NA
CDR3 DNA: TGTGCCAGCAACTCAGGACAGGGGGCCACAGATACGCAGTATTTT
CDR3 protein: CASNSGQGATDTQYF

D gene: NA
V gene: TRBV7-2
J gene: TRBJ2-2
clone size: NA
CDR3 DNA: TGTGCCAGCAGCTTAATCGGGGTGGGGACCGGGGAGCTGTTTTTT
CDR3 protein: CASSLIGVGTGELFF

D gene: TRBD1
V gene: TRBV6-1
J gene: TRBJ1-5
clone size: NA
CDR3 DNA: TGTGCCAGCAGTGGGACAGGGAAGCAGCCCCAGCATTTT
CDR3 protein: CASSGTGKQPQHF

D gene: NA
V gene: TRBV29-1
J gene: TRBJ1-5
clone size: NA
CDR3 DNA: TGCAGCGTTGTCAGTGATAGCAATCAGCCCCAGCATTTT
CDR3 protein: CSVVSDSNQPQHF

D gene: NA
V gene: TRBV19
J gene: TRBJ2-1
clone size: NA
CDR3 DNA: TGTGCCAGTAGTATAGATTGGAGCTCCTACAATGAGCAGTTCTTC
CDR3 protein: CASSIDWSSYNEQFF

D gene: TRBD1
V gene: TRBV18
J gene: TRBJ1-1
clone size: NA
CDR3 DNA: TGTGCCAGCTCACCGTTGCAGGGCCCGACAGGGTTGAGCACTGAAGCTTTCTTT
CDR3 protein: CASSPLQGPTGLSTEAFF

D gene: TRBD1
V gene: TRBV15
J gene: TRBJ1-5
clone size: once
CDR3 DNA: TGTGCCACCAGCAGAGCTTTAGGACAGGGGGGAAGTCAGCCCCAGCATTTT
CDR3 protein: CATSRALGQGGSQPQHF

D gene: TRBD2
V gene: TRBV7-7
J gene: TRBJ2-1
clone size: once
CDR3 DNA: TGTGCTAGCAGTAAGACTAGCGGGAGTTTGGGTGAGCAGTTCTTC
CDR3 protein: CASSKTSGSLGEQFF

D gene: NA
V gene: TRBV19
J gene: TRBJ2-3
clone size: few
CDR3 DNA: TGTGCCAGTGGACTAGATACGCAGTATTTT
CDR3 protein: CASGLDTQYF

D gene: NA
V gene: TRBV25-1
J gene: TRBJ1-2
clone size: NA
CDR3 DNA: TGTGCCAGCAGTCGAGACTATGGCTACACCTTC
CDR3 protein: CASSRDYGYTF

D gene: NA
V gene: TRBV9
J gene: TRBJ1-5
clone size: NA
CDR3 DNA: TGTGCCAGCAGCGTAGATCCTTATCAGCCCCAGCATTTT
CDR3 protein: CASSVDPYQPQHF

D gene: TRBD2
V gene: TRBV7-8
J gene: TRBJ2-3
clone size: NA
CDR3 DNA: TGTGCCAGCAGCTTAAGCGGCTCGCGGCTAGCGGCATTAGATACGCAGTATTTT
CDR3 protein: CASSLSGSRLAALDTQYF

D gene: NA
V gene: TRBV7-9
J gene: TRBJ1-3
clone size: NA
CDR3 DNA: TGTGCCAGCAGCTTAGCGCCCACAGGAAACACCATATATTTT
CDR3 protein: CASSLAPTGNTIYF

D gene: NA
V gene: TRBV6-5
J gene: TRBJ1-3
clone size: NA
CDR3 DNA: TGTGCCAGCAGTCGGACTCTGAGCTCTGGAAACACCATATATTTT
CDR3 protein: CASSRTLSSGNTIYF

D gene: TRBD2
V gene: TRBV15
J gene: TRBJ2-3
clone size: NA
CDR3 DNA: TGTGCCACCAATCGCGGGAGAGACGCAGATACGCAGTATTTT
CDR3 protein: CATNRGRDADTQYF

D gene: TRBD1
V gene: TRBV19
J gene: TRBJ2-2
clone size: NA
CDR3 DNA: TGTGCCAGTAGTATTAGGACAGGGGCCACCGGGGAGCTGTTTTTT
CDR3 protein: CASSIRTGATGELFF

D gene: NA
V gene: TRBV18
J gene: TRBJ1-4
clone size: NA
CDR3 DNA: TGTGCCAGCTCACCACCGTCACAGGCGGAAAAACTGTTTTTT
CDR3 protein: CASSPPSQAEKLFF

D gene: TRBD1
V gene: TRBV6-5
J gene: TRBJ1-6
clone size: NA
CDR3 DNA: TGTGCCAGCAGTTACGATAACAGGGGTCATTCACCCCTCCACTTT
CDR3 protein: CASSYDNRGHSPLHF